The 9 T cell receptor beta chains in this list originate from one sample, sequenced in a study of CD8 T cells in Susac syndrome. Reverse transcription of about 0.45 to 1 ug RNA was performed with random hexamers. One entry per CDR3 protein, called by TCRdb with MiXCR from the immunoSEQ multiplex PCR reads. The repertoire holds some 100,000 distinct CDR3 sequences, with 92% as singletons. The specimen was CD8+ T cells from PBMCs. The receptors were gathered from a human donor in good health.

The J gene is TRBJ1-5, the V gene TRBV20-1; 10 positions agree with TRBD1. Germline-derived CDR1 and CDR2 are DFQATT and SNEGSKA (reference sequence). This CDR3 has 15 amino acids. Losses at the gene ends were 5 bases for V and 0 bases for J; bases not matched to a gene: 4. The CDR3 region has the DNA TGCAGTGCTGCGGGACAGGGGTTTAGCAATCAGCCCCAGCATTTT. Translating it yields CSAAGQGFSNQPQHF.

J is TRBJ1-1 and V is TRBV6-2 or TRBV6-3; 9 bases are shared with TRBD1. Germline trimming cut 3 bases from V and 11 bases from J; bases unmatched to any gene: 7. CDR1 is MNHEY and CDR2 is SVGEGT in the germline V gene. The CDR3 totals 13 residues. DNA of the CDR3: TGTGCCAGCAGTTATCGGGACAGGGTAACGGCTTTCTTT. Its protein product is CASSYRDRVTAFF.

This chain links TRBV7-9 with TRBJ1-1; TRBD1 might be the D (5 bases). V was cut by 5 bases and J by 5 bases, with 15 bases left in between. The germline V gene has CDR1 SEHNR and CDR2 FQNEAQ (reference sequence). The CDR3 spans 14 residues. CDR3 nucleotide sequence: TGTGCCAGCAGCGCGCAGCAGGGATGGACTGAAGCTTTCTTT. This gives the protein CASSAQQGWTEAFF.

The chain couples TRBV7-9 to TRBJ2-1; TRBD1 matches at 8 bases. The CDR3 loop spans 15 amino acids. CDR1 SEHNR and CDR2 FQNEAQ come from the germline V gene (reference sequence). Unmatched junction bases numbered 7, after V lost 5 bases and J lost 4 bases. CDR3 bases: TGTGCCAGCAGCGCCCCGGGACAGGCGTACAATGAGCAGTTCTTC. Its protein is CASSAPGQAYNEQFF.

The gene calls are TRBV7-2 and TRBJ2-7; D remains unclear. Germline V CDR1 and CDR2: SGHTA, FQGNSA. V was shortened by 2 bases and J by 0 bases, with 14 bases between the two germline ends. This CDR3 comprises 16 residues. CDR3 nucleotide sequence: TGTGCCAGCAGCTTAAGGTCCGGGCCGAGCTCCTACGAGCAGTACTTC. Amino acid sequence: CASSLRSGPSSYEQYF.

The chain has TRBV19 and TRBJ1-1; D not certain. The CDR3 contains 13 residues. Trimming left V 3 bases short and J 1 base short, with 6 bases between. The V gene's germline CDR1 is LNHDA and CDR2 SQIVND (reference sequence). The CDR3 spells CASSIEANTEAFF. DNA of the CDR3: TGTGCCAGTAGTATCGAGGCGAACACTGAAGCTTTCTTT.

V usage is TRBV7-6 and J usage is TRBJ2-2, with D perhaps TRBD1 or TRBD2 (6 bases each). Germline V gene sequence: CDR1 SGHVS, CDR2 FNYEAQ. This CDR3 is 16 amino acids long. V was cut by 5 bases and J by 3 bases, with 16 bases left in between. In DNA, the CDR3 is TGTGCCAGCAGCGTCATTGGAGGGGGTGACACCGGGGAGCTGTTTTTT. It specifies CASSVIGGGDTGELFF.

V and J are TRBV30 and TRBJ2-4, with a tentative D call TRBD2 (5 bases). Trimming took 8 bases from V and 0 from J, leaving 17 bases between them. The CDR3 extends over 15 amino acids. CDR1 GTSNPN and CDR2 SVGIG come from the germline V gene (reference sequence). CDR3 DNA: TGTGCCGGGGAACCCGGGGAGCGAGCCAAAAACATTCAGTACTTC. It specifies CAGEPGERAKNIQYF.

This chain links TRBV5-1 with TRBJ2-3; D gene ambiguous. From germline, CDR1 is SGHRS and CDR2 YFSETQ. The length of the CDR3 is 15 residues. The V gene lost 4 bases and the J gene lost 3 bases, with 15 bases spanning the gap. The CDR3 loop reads CASSLQSAFTDTQYF. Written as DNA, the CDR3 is TGCGCCAGCAGCCTCCAAAGCGCTTTTACAGATACGCAGTATTTT.